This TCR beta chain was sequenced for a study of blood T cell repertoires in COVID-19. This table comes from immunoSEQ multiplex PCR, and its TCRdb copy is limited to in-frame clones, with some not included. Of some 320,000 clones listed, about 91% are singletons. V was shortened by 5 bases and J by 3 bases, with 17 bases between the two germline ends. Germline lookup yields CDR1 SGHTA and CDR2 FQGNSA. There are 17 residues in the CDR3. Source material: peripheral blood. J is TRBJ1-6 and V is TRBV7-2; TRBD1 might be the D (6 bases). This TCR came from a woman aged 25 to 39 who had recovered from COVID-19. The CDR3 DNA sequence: TGTGCCAGCAGCGCCACAGGGACGAGGGTCTATAATTCACCCCTCCACTTT. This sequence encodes CASSATGTRVYNSPLHF.